A selection of T cell receptor beta chains follows, all from one sample in a study of ipilimumab plus nivolumab after autologous stem cell transplantation. The method was immunoSEQ multiplex PCR; TCRdb's version includes in-frame clones alone and lacks a portion of them. The data hold 77,000 or so clones, with about 83% observed a single time. The sample in question was PBMCs, obtained in a trial of ipilimumab plus nivolumab as post-transplant consolidation. The receptors shown here come from a male donor with diffuse large B-cell lymphoma. CDR3s leave out the opening cysteine and the closing phenylalanine or tryptophan. The order of the fields is D gene, J gene, V gene, CDR3 protein. A D gene is named only where the DNA matches it firmly.

.,TRBJ2-3,TRBV7-2,ASSLRGPGEADTQY
.,TRBJ1-3,TRBV11-2,ASSGPGGGNTIY
.,TRBJ1-4,TRBV28,ASSLAGGKNEKLF
TRBD1,TRBJ2-5,TRBV5-6,ASSLGQGETQY
.,TRBJ2-2,TRBV27,ASSSTGTGELF
.,TRBJ2-7,TRBV5-5,ASSSLDSTSYEQY
TRBD2,TRBJ2-7,TRBV7-2,ASSWGSGGVYEQY
.,TRBJ2-4,TRBV6-6,ASSYVQGRIKNIQY
.,TRBJ1-5,TRBV5-5,ASSPRDIPYNQPQH
TRBD1,TRBJ1-5,TRBV19,ASRIIRDRGDQPQH
TRBD2,TRBJ2-3,TRBV6-1,ASLSGGAGTDTQY
TRBD2,TRBJ2-7,TRBV5-5,ASSLVRLAGTNEQY
.,TRBJ2-6,TRBV25-1,ASSKFSGANVLT
.,TRBJ1-2,TRBV4-2,ASSQDQWGYT
.,TRBJ2-1,TRBV9,ASSVGASRAYNEQF
.,TRBJ1-1,TRBV18,ASSPSIGTEAF
.,TRBJ2-3,TRBV5-4,ASSPPSDDTQY
TRBD1,TRBJ1-4,TRBV7-2,ASSLRAGGPNEKLF
.,TRBJ2-1,TRBV10-3,AISESVRARGEQF
TRBD2,TRBJ2-1,TRBV6-1,ASSEQARLAGLNEQF
.,TRBJ1-2,TRBV21-1,ASSSHRYGYT
.,TRBJ2-7,TRBV11-2,ASRLIASGYEQY
.,TRBJ2-3,TRBV6-5,ASSAPGGGDTQY
.,TRBJ2-7,TRBV19,ASNTSRAQKY
TRBD2,TRBJ2-5,TRBV14,ASSIRTSGGIETQY
TRBD1,TRBJ1-6,TRBV6-5,ASSYLTGKRDSPLH
TRBD2,TRBJ2-5,TRBV7-8,ASSLLGGGQETQY
TRBD1,TRBJ1-3,TRBV9,ASSAGTAGNTIY
.,TRBJ2-1,TRBV7-2,ASSFGVNEQF
.,TRBJ1-1,TRBV27,ASSLKYNMNTEAF
.,TRBJ2-3,TRBV5-1,ASSLTPGPQDTDTQY
.,TRBJ1-6,TRBV14,ASSQDRLSSYNSPLH
TRBD2,TRBJ2-1,TRBV6-6,ASSSTSGGYNEQF
.,TRBJ2-7,TRBV2,ASSAGSLSYEQY
.,TRBJ2-5,TRBV5-4,ASSLVGLLQTQY
.,TRBJ1-6,TRBV27,ASSSPSGTLH
TRBD1,TRBJ1-6,TRBV11-2,ASSRQGNSPLH
TRBD1,TRBJ1-2,TRBV6-6,ASNRQGLDYGYT
.,TRBJ1-2,TRBV19,ASSVGGLRGLGYGYT
.,TRBJ1-6,TRBV7-2,ASSSRTADNSPLH
TRBD1,TRBJ2-3,TRBV6-5,ASRATGGSTDTQY
.,TRBJ2-5,TRBV10-3,AISSTRQETQY
.,TRBJ2-1,TRBV27,ASSLTQMGNEQF
.,TRBJ2-7,TRBV6-1,ASSDTGHPYEQY
.,TRBJ2-3,TRBV18,ASSARSTDTQY
.,TRBJ2-7,TRBV7-8,ASTPGPSSYEQY
.,TRBJ1-1,TRBV5-1,ASSLDSLDTEAF
.,TRBJ1-4,TRBV5-1,ASSPASTNEKLF
.,TRBJ1-2,TRBV11-2,ASSLGWVYGYT